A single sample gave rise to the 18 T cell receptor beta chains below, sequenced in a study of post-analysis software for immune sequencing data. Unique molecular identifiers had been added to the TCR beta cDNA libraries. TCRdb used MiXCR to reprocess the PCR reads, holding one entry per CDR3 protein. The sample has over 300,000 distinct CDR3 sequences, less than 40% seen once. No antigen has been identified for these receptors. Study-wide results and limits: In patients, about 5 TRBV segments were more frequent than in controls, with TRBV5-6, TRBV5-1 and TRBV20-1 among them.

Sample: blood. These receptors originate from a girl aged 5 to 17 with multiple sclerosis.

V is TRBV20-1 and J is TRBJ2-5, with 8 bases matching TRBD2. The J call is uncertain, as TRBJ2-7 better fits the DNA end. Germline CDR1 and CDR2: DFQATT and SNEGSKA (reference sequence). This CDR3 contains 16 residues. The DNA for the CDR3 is TGCAGTGCTAGAGATTCTGCGGGGGGCACCCTTTTCGAGCAGTACTTC. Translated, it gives CSARDSAGGTLFEQYF.

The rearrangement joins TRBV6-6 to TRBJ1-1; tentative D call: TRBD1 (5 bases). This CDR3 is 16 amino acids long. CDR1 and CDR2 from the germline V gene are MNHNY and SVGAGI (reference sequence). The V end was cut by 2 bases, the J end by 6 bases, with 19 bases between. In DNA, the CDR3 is TGTGCCAGCAGTTACAACATGGCAGGGTTTAGCGCTGAAGCTTTCTTT. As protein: CASSYNMAGFSAEAFF.

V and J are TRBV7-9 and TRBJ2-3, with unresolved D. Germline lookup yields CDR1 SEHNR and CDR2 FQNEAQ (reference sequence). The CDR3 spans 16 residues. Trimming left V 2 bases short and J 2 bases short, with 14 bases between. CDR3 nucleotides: TGTGCCAGCAGCTTAATAGGACCGCGGATCACAGATACGCAGTATTTT. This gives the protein CASSLIGPRITDTQYF.

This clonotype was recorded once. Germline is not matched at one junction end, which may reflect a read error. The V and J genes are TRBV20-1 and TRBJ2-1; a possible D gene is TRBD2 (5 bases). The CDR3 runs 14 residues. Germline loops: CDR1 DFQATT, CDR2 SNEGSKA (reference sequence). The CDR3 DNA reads TGCAGTACTAGAGCCGGACGCTCCTACAATGAGCAGTTCTTC. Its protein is CSTRAGRSYNEQFF.

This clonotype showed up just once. CDR3 sequence: CASRPDRGRGETQYF. DNA of the CDR3: TGTGCCAGCAGACCGGACAGGGGGCGAGGAGAGACCCAGTACTTC. The chain recombines TRBV12-3 or TRBV12-4 with TRBJ2-5; 11 bases map to TRBD1. The length of the CDR3 is 15 residues. The trim removed 6 bases at V and 4 bases at J, leaving 7 bases unmatched.

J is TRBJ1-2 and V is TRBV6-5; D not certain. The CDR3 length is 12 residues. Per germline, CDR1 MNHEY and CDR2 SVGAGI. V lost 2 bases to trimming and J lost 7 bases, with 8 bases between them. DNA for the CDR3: TGTGCCAGCAGTTACGAGGGAGTTGGCTACACCTTC. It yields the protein CASSYEGVGYTF.

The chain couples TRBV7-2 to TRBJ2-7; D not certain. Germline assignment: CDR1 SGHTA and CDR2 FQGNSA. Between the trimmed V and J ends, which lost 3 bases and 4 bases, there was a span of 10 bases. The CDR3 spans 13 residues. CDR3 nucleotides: TGTGCCAGCAGCTTGGTCGCTTTGTACGAGCAGTACTTC. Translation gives CASSLVALYEQYF.

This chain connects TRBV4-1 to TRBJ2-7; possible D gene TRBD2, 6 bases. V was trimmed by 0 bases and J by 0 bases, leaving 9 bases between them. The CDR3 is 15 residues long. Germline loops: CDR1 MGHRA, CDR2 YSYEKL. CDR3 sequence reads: CASSQDLAYSYEQYF. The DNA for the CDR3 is TGCGCCAGCAGCCAAGATCTAGCGTACTCCTACGAGCAGTACTTC.

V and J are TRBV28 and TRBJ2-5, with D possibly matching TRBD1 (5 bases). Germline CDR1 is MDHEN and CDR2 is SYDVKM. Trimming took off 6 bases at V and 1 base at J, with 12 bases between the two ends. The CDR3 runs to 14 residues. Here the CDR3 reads CASSPTDSQETQYF. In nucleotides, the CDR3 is TGTGCCAGCAGCCCCACAGACAGCCAAGAGACCCAGTACTTC.

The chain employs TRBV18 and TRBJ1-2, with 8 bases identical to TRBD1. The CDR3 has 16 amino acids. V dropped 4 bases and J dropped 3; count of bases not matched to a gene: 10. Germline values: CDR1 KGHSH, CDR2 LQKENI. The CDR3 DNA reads TGTGCCAGCTCACGAGGGACAGGAAATATTGACTATGGCTACACCTTC. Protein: CASSRGTGNIDYGYTF.

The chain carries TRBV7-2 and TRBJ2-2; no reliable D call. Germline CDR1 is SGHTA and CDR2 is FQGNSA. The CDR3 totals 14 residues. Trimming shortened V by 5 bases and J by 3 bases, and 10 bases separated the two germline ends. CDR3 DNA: TGTGCCAGCAGCGCTTGGCAGGACACCGGGGAGCTGTTTTTT. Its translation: CASSAWQDTGELFF.

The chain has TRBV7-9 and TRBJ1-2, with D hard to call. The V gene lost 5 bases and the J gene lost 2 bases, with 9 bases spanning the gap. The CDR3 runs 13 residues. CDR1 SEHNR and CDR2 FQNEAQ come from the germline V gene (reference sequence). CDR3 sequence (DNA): TGTGCCAGCAGCCCCCAGGTCAACTATGGCTACACCTTC. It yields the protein CASSPQVNYGYTF.

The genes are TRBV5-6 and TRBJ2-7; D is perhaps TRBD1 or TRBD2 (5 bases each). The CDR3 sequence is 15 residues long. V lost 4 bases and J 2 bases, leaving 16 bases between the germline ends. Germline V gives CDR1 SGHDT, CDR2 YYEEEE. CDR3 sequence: CASSATGTLTYEQYF. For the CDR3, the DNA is TGTGCCAGCAGCGCCACCGGGACGCTTACCTACGAGCAGTACTTC.

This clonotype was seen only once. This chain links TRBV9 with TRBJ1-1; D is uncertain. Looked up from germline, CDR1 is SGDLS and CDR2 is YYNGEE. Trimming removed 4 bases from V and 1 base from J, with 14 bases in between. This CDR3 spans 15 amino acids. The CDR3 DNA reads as TGTGCCAGCAGCCTCCGGGGAGCCTCGAACACTGAAGCTTTCTTT. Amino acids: CASSLRGASNTEAFF. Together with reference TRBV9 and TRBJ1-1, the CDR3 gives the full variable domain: DSGVTQTPKHLITATGQRVTLRCSPRSGDLSVYWYQQSLDQGLQFLIQYYNGEERAKGNILERFSAQQFPDLHSELNLSSLELGDSALYFCASSLRGASNTEAFFGQGTRLTVV.

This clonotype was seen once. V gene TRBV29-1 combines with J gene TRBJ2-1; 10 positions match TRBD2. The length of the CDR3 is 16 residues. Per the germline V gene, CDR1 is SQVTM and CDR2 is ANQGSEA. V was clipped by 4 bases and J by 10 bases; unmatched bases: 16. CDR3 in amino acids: CSVAPSLAGRDGEQFF. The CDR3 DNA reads TGCAGCGTTGCGCCTTCACTAGCGGGGAGAGATGGAGAGCAGTTCTTC.

The CDR3 is CSARGAANTRSYEQYF. The CDR3 DNA sequence: TGCAGTGCTAGAGGAGCGGCGAACACACGCTCCTACGAGCAGTACTTC. The rearrangement links TRBV20-1 to TRBJ2-7, with D maybe TRBD2 (5 bases). Trimming stripped 1 base from V and 0 bases from J, with 16 bases between. The CDR3 extends over 16 amino acids. From germline, CDR1 is DFQATT and CDR2 SNEGSKA (reference sequence).

CDR3 coding DNA: TGCGCCAGCAGCTTGGGCCCTAGCGGGACCAACAATGAGCAGTTCTTC. Protein product: CASSLGPSGTNNEQFF. The chain has TRBV5-1 and TRBJ2-1; 9 positions agree with TRBD2. The germline V gene has CDR1 SGHRS and CDR2 YFSETQ. Germline trimming cut 0 bases from V and 5 bases from J; bases unmatched to any gene: 6. The CDR3 is made up of 16 amino acids.

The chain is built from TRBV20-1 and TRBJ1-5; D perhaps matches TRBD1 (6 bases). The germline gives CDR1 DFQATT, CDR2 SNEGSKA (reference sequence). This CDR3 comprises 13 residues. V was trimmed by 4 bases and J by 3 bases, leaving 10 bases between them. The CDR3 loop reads CSAKDSVNQPQHF. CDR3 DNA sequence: TGCAGTGCTAAGGACAGCGTCAATCAGCCCCAGCATTTT.